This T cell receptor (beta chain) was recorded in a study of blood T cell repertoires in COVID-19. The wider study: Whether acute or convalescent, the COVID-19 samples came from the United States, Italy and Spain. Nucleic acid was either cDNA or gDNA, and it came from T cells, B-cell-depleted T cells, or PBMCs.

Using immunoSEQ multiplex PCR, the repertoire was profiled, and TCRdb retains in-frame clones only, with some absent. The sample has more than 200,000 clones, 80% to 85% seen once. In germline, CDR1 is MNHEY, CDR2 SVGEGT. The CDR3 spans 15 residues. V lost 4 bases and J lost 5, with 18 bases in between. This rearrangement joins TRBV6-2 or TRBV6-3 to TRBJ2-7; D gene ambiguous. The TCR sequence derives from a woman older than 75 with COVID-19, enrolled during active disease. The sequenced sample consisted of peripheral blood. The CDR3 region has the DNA TGTGCCAGCAGTTCCCGACTCTTCGAGAAGAACGAGCAGTACTTC. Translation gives CASSSRLFEKNEQYF.